Listed here is a single T cell receptor beta chain. Some clones are missing from TCRdb's copy, which holds only in-frame ones; the method was immunoSEQ multiplex PCR. Of approximately 100,000 clones in the sample, approximately 84% were seen once. Germline V gene lookup returns CDR1 SGHTA and CDR2 FQGNSA. The CDR3 runs to 14 residues. The V segment lost 4 bases and the J segment 6 bases; nucleotides outside the gene matches: 9. This sample was included in a study of blood T cell repertoires in COVID-19. On the study more broadly: Acute-phase and convalescent COVID-19 samples originated in the United States, Italy and Spain.

The genes are TRBV7-2 and TRBJ2-7, with TRBD1 matching over 7 bases. The clonotype comes from a woman aged 60-75 years with acute or convalescent COVID-19. The sequenced sample was peripheral blood. This CDR3 is CASSSTTGWREQYF. CDR3 nucleotides: TGTGCCAGCAGCTCAACGACAGGGTGGCGCGAGCAGTACTTC.